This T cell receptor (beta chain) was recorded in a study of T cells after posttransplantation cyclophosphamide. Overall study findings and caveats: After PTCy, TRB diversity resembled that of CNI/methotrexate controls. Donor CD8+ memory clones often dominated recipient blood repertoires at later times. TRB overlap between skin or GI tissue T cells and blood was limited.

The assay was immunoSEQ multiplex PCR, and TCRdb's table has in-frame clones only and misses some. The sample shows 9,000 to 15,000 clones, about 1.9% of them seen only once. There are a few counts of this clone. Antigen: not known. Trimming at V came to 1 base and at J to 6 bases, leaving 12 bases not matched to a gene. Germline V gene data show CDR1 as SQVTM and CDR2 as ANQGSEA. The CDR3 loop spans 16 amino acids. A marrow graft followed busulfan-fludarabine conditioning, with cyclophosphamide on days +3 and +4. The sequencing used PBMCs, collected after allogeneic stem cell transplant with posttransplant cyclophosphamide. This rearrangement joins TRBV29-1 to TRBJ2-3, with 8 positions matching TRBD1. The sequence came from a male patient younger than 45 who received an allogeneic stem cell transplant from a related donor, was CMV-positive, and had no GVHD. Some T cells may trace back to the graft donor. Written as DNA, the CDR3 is TGCAGCGTTGAAGGTCGACAGGGGCAGCAGGTTGATACGCAGTATTTT. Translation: CSVEGRQGQQVDTQYF.